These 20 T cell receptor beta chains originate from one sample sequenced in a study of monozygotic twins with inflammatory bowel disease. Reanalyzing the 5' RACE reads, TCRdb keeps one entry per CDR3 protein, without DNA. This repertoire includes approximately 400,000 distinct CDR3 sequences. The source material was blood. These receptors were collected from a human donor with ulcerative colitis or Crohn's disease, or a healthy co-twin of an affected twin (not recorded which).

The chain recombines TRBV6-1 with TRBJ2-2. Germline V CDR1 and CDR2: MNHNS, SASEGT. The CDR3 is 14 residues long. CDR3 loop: CATSRGLNTGELFF.

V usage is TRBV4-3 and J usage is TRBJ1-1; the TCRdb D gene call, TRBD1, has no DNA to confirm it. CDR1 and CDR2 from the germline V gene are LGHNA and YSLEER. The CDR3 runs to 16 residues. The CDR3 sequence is CASSQDLLTGRTEAFF.

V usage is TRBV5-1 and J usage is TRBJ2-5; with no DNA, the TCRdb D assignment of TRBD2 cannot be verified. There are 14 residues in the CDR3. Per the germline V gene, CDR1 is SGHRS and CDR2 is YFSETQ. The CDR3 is CASSLSSGVETQYF.

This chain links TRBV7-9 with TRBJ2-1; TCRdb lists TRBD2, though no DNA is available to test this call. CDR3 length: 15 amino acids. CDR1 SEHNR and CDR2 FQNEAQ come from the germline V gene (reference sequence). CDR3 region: CASSPPVAAYNEQFF.

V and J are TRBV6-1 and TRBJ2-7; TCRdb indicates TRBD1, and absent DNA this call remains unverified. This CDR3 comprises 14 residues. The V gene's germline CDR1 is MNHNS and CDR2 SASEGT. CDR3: CASRPGQVLIKQYF.

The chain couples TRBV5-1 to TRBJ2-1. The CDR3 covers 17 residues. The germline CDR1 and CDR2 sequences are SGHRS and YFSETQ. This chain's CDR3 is CASSLVQGVDGYNEQFF.

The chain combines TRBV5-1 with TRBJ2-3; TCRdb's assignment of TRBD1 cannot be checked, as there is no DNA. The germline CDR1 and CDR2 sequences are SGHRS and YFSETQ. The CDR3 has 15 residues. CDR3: CASSEGTGGSVTQYF. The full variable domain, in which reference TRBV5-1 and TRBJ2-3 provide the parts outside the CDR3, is KAGVTQTPRYLIKTRGQQVTLSCSPISGHRSVSWYQQTPGQGLQFLFEYFSETQRNKGNFPGRFSGRQFSNSRSEMNVSTLELGDSALYLCASSEGTGGSVTQYFGPGTRLTVL.

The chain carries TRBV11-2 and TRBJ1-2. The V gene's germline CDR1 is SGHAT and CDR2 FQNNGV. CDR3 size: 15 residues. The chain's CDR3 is CASSLDRRDNYGYTF.

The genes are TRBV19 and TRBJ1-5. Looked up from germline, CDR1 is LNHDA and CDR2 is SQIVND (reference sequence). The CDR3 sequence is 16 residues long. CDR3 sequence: CASSMVGGISNQPQHF.

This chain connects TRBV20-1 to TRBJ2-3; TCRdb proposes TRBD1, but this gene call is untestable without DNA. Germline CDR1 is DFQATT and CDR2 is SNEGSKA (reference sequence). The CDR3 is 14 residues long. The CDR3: CSARKGRGADTQYF.

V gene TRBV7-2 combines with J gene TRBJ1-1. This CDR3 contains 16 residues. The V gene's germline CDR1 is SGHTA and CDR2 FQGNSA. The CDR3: CASSFFEGTGNTEAFF. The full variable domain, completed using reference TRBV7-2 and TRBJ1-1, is GAGVSQSPSNKVTEKGKDVELRCDPISGHTALYWYRQSLGQGLEFLIYFQGNSAPDKSGLPSDRFSAERTGGSVSTLTIQRTQQEDSAVYLCASSFFEGTGNTEAFFGQGTRLTVV.

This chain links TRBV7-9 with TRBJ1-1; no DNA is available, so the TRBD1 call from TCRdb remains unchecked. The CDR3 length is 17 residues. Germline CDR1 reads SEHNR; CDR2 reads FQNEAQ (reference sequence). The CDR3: CASSRTDGGGKNTEAFF.

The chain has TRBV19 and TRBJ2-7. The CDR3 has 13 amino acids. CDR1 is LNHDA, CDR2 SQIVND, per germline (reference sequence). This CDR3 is CASATDSSYEQYF.

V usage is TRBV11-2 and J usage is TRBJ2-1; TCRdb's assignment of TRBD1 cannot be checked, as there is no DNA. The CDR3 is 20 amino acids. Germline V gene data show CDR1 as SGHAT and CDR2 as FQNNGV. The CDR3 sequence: CASSPLRGSTAERSYNEQFF.

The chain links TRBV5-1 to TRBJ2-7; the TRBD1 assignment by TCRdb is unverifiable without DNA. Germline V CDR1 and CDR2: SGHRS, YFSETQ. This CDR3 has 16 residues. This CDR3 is CASTYQTGTGGHEQYF.

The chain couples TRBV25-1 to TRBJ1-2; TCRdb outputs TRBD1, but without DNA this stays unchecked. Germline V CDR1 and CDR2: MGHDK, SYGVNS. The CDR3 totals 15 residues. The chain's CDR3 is CASSDLRGPNYGYTF.

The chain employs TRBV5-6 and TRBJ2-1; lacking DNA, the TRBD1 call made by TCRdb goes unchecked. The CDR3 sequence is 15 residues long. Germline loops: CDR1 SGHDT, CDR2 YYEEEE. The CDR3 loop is CASSPDDRGVYEQFF.

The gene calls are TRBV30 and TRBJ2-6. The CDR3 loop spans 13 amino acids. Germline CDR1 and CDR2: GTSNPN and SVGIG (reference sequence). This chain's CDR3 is CAWSELGANVLTF.

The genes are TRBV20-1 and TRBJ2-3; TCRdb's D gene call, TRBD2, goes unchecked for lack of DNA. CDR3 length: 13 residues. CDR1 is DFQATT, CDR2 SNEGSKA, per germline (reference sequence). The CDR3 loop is CSARSAPIDTQYF.

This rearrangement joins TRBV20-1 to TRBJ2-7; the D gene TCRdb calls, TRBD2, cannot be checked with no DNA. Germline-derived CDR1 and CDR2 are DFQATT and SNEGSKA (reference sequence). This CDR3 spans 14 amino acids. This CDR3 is CSALRVAGWYEQYF.